These T cell receptor beta chains were read from a single sample in a study of T cell responses to AZD1222 COVID-19 vaccine. Sequencing was performed with immunoSEQ multiplex PCR; in TCRdb, only in-frame clones are kept and a portion is missing. Of fewer than 150,000 clones listed, approximately 85% are singletons. The sample in question was peripheral blood, obtained 28 days after the second AZD1222 dose. All receptors derive from an adult who received the AZD1222 COVID-19 vaccine. The conserved cysteine and the conserved F or W are not part of the CDR3 here.

j_gene: TRBJ1-2
v_gene: TRBV12-3/TRBV12-4
CDR3aa: ASSKTGYGYT

j_gene: TRBJ1-2
v_gene: TRBV7-2
CDR3aa: ASSEDRGNYGYT

j_gene: TRBJ1-4
v_gene: TRBV7-2
CDR3aa: ASSFAGEINEKLF

j_gene: TRBJ2-7
v_gene: TRBV6-5
CDR3aa: ASKRSAGSSYEQY

j_gene: TRBJ1-2
v_gene: TRBV18
CDR3aa: ASSSRDREIYGYT

j_gene: TRBJ2-3
v_gene: TRBV6-5
CDR3aa: ASSYSREPDTQY

j_gene: TRBJ2-6
v_gene: TRBV29-1
CDR3aa: SATIDSGANVLT

j_gene: TRBJ1-6
v_gene: TRBV4-3
CDR3aa: ASSLKYGSPLH

j_gene: TRBJ1-2
v_gene: TRBV9
CDR3aa: ASSVDRVEGGGYT

j_gene: TRBJ2-7
v_gene: TRBV3-1/TRBV3-2
CDR3aa: ASSRSGGPYEQY

j_gene: TRBJ2-1
v_gene: TRBV5-4
CDR3aa: ASSLNGGRDNEQF

j_gene: TRBJ1-4
v_gene: TRBV15
CDR3aa: ATSREFRDEGTNEKLF

j_gene: TRBJ1-1
v_gene: TRBV29-1
CDR3aa: SVVEGVNTEAF

j_gene: TRBJ2-7
v_gene: TRBV28
CDR3aa: ASRTGTSRDEQY

j_gene: TRBJ2-1
v_gene: TRBV10-3
CDR3aa: AISERGADEQF

j_gene: TRBJ2-5
v_gene: TRBV28
CDR3aa: ASSLSSSGSQETQY

j_gene: TRBJ1-6
v_gene: TRBV7-9
CDR3aa: ASSFARPGRVSSLH

j_gene: TRBJ2-3
v_gene: TRBV7-2
CDR3aa: ASSLAGSLTDTQY

j_gene: TRBJ2-7
v_gene: TRBV30
CDR3aa: AFYSGPLSYEQY

j_gene: TRBJ1-1
v_gene: TRBV6-2/TRBV6-3
CDR3aa: ASSYRKGLTEAF

j_gene: TRBJ2-7
v_gene: TRBV28
CDR3aa: ASSSGVTAYEQY

j_gene: TRBJ2-7
v_gene: TRBV7-9
CDR3aa: ASSLYGLEGEQY

j_gene: TRBJ2-3
v_gene: TRBV5-1
CDR3aa: ASSAENTQY

j_gene: TRBJ1-1
v_gene: TRBV6-1
CDR3aa: ASRPEQTMNTEAF

j_gene: TRBJ2-7
v_gene: TRBV18
CDR3aa: ASSPPTYSYEQY

j_gene: TRBJ2-7
v_gene: TRBV3-1/TRBV3-2
CDR3aa: ASSLYRVGGYEQY

j_gene: TRBJ2-3
v_gene: TRBV6-4
CDR3aa: ASSDGDLSTDTQY

j_gene: TRBJ1-5
v_gene: TRBV19
CDR3aa: ASSQGGAGNQPQH

j_gene: TRBJ1-6
v_gene: TRBV28
CDR3aa: ASILGGQSYSPLH

j_gene: TRBJ1-1
v_gene: TRBV11-3
CDR3aa: ASSVEIGTEAF

j_gene: TRBJ2-2
v_gene: TRBV5-6
CDR3aa: ASTGTSTRGANTGELF

j_gene: TRBJ1-5
v_gene: TRBV6-2/TRBV6-3
CDR3aa: ASSYSGTQH

j_gene: TRBJ2-1
v_gene: TRBV3-1/TRBV3-2
CDR3aa: ASSQPGTAGLYNEQF

j_gene: TRBJ1-5
v_gene: TRBV12-3/TRBV12-4
CDR3aa: ASSLGNQPQH